The clone carrying this T cell receptor beta chain was seen a handful of times. Its target is not known. Blood was drawn once from each donor into heparinised tubes. The draws averaged about 110 mL. By way of CD45RO/CCR7/CD25/CD127/CD95/CD27, the CD4+ regulatory, stem cell-like memory, central memory and naive cells were sorted. This record comes from a study of beta chain features in type 1 diabetes. Points from the study as a whole: The study found fewer insertions and more deletions at VDJ junctions in type 1 diabetes patients.

Germline trimming cut 6 bases from V and 9 bases from J; bases unmatched to any gene: 10. The CDR3 loop spans 15 amino acids. Germline V gene data show CDR1 as SGHVS and CDR2 as FQNEAQ. Expressed TCRB transcripts were sequenced, since all the RNA that had been isolated was reverse transcribed. Produced via immunoSEQ multiplex PCR; TCRdb's table is partial and in-frame only. The sample yields under 400,000 clones, around 13% seen once. The V and J genes are TRBV7-8 and TRBJ2-1; 11 bases agree with TRBD2. The sequencing sample was made of naive CD4+ T cells from blood. The receptor's source is a man aged 18 to 30 in good health. In nucleotides, the CDR3 is TGTGCCAGCAGACCTACTAGCGGGGGACCCCGTGAGCAGTTCTTC. It specifies CASRPTSGGPREQFF.